This TCR beta chain was obtained from a study of cytomegalovirus exposure and HLA in healthy donors. This clone was seen a handful of times. Vbeta (60) and Jbeta (13) primers were used in the PCR. Authors' methods: Per a later analysis, the number of unique TCR beta chains was about 78 million, of which 8.5 million to 11 million were shared. Method: immunoSEQ multiplex PCR; TCRdb's copy keeps in-frame clones and lacks some. The V and J calls and the clone size are those of that table, but D and trimming were determined from the DNA. The table lists 84,000 or so clones, 62% of them singletons. CDR3 size: 14 residues. The germline V gene has CDR1 MNHEY and CDR2 SMNVEV (reference sequence). The ends lost 5 bases at V and 5 bases at J; junction bases unmatched: 4.

The gene calls are TRBV27 and TRBJ1-1; 11 bases map to TRBD1. Sequencing used PBMCs. The receptor's source is a young woman in good health and CMV-seropositive. The DNA of the CDR3 is TGTGCCAGCAGTACCGGGACAGGGGGTACTGAAGCTTTCTTT. This codes for CASSTGTGGTEAFF.